The 17 T cell receptor beta chains below come from one sample, sequenced in a study of early T cells in non-severe SARS-CoV-2 infection. TCRdb analysed the 5' RACE reads with MiXCR anew, one entry per CDR3 protein. The top ten clones hold over 1% of a sample with 75,000 to 100,000 distinct CDR3 sequences, approximately 16% of them seen once. Sequenced sample: whole blood. These receptor sequences come from an adult who was a healthcare worker with PCR-confirmed SARS-CoV-2 infection or an uninfected control (not recorded which).

This chain links TRBV19 with TRBJ2-5, with TRBD1 identical over 7 bases. The CDR3 has 16 residues. CDR1 is LNHDA and CDR2 is SQIVND in the germline V gene (reference sequence). Trimming at V came to 6 bases and at J to 2 bases, leaving 12 bases not matched to a gene. CDR3 coding DNA: TGTGCCAGTAGACCACAACCTGGACAGGAACAAGAGACCCAGTACTTC. Translation: CASRPQPGQEQETQYF.

The chain joins TRBV6-5 to TRBJ2-1, with D possibly matching TRBD2 (6 bases). V lost 5 bases and J 11 bases, leaving 25 bases between the germline ends. The CDR3 has 16 residues. Germline loops: CDR1 MNHEY, CDR2 SVGAGI. This chain's CDR3 is CASSALDGSSVVKQFF. The CDR3 DNA is TGTGCCAGCAGTGCCCTGGACGGGTCTAGCGTTGTAAAGCAGTTCTTC.

The gene calls are TRBV28 and TRBJ2-5, with D perhaps assigned TRBD1 or TRBD2 (5 bases each). Germline CDR1 reads MDHEN; CDR2 reads SYDVKM. The CDR3 contains 14 residues. V lost 10 bases, J lost 5 bases, and 20 bases lay in between. The CDR3 DNA follows: TGTGCCACCAACATCCCAGGGACGATGGAGACCCAGTACTTC. It specifies CATNIPGTMETQYF.

The sample holds a few counts of this clonotype. V usage is TRBV29-1 and J usage is TRBJ1-4; tentatively, D is TRBD1 (6 bases). V dropped 6 bases and J dropped 0 bases, with 11 bases sitting between them. Germline loops: CDR1 SQVTM, CDR2 ANQGSEA. The CDR3 runs 14 residues. The CDR3 loop reads CSVGGGATNEKLFF. CDR3 in DNA: TGCAGCGTCGGAGGGGGAGCAACTAATGAAAAACTGTTTTTT.

This clonotype came up many times. The chain joins TRBV5-1 to TRBJ2-7; 13 nucleotides agree with TRBD2. CDR1 is SGHRS, CDR2 YFSETQ, per germline. The CDR3 has 15 residues. V lost 4 bases, J lost 6 bases, and 7 bases stayed unmatched. This CDR3 reads CASSPTSGRAGEQYF. The CDR3 DNA reads as TGCGCCAGCAGCCCAACTAGCGGGAGGGCGGGCGAGCAGTACTTC.

This clonotype has more than one count but fewer than ten. V usage is TRBV7-2 and J usage is TRBJ2-7; D remains ambiguous. The germline V gene encodes CDR1 SGHTA and CDR2 FQGNSA. V was shortened by 1 base and J by 4 bases, with 17 bases between the two germline ends. There are 16 residues in the CDR3. Written as DNA, the CDR3 is TGTGCCAGCAGCTTAGGGGGTAGTGGCAGCTATTACGAGCAGTACTTC. Translating gives CASSLGGSGSYYEQYF.

This clonotype was seen only a few times. The chain links TRBV7-6 to TRBJ2-1, with 14 bases aligning to TRBD2. V lost 6 bases, J lost 7 bases, and 8 bases stayed unmatched. Germline CDR1 SGHVS, CDR2 FNYEAQ. This CDR3 contains 16 residues. DNA for the CDR3: TGTGCCAGCAGTTCCCGTTGGACTAGCGGGAGGAATGAGCAGTTCTTC. Amino acids: CASSSRWTSGRNEQFF.

This clonotype was detected a few times. The rearrangement joins TRBV2 to TRBJ1-1, with no clear D. The CDR3 length is 15 residues. The germline V gene has CDR1 SNHLY and CDR2 FYNNEI. Trimming pared 2 bases from V and 0 bases from J, leaving 10 bases between. Here the CDR3 DNA reads TGTGCCAGCAGTGAAACCGCAGCCTTGAACACTGAAGCTTTCTTT. Its translation: CASSETAALNTEAFF.

The DNA of the CDR3 is TGTGCCAGCAGCCAGGGGACAGAAAAAAACATTCAGTACTTC. Translating it yields CASSQGTEKNIQYF. The rearrangement uses TRBV14 and TRBJ2-4, with TRBD1 matching over 7 bases. The CDR3 runs 14 residues. Losses at the gene ends were 3 bases for V and 4 bases for J; bases not matched to a gene: 3. Germline V CDR1 and CDR2: SGHDN, FVKESK.

This clonotype was counted between two and nine times. V gene TRBV2 combines with J gene TRBJ2-3; TRBD2 matches 9 bases. The CDR3 extends over 18 amino acids. Germline CDR1 reads SNHLY; CDR2 reads FYNNEI. The V and J ends lost 6 bases and 4 bases, in that order; junction bases with no gene match: 17. CDR3 sequence: CASSRYPSGLATSDTQYF. Written as DNA, the CDR3 is TGTGCCAGCAGCAGATATCCTTCGGGACTAGCTACGTCAGATACGCAGTATTTT.

This clonotype has a count of ten or more. This chain joins TRBV6-2 or TRBV6-3 and TRBJ2-7, with D possibly being TRBD2 (6 bases). This CDR3 is built from 13 residues. Germline V gives CDR1 MNHEY, CDR2 SVGEGT. V was clipped by 6 bases and J by 6 bases, with 15 bases between them. CDR3: CASRRGLALEQYF. The CDR3 DNA sequence: TGTGCCAGCAGGAGGGGACTTGCTCTCGAGCAGTACTTC.

The chain links TRBV12-3 or TRBV12-4 to TRBJ1-3; a possible D gene is TRBD1 (6 bases). Trimming shortened V by 5 bases and J by 3 bases, and 11 bases separated the two germline ends. The CDR3 contains 14 residues. The CDR3 loop reads CASSLNRDGNTIYF. CDR3 DNA sequence: TGTGCCAGCAGTCTCAACAGGGATGGAAACACCATATATTTT.

The chain is built from TRBV29-1 and TRBJ2-7, with D uncertain. The length of the CDR3 is 13 residues. With 4 bases removed from V and 3 bases from J, the gap between germline ends came to 13 bases. Germline V gives CDR1 SQVTM, CDR2 ANQGSEA. The CDR3 region is CSVVGLEVYEQYF. CDR3 DNA: TGCAGCGTTGTCGGCTTAGAAGTCTACGAGCAGTACTTC.

This clonotype showed up just a few times. The rearrangement uses TRBV29-1 and TRBJ1-2, with 7 bases lining up with TRBD1. This CDR3 spans 13 amino acids. Germline lookup yields CDR1 SQVTM and CDR2 ANQGSEA. Trimming took 6 bases from V and 1 from J; bases not matched to a gene: 5. CDR3 protein: CSVGGQFNYGYTF. CDR3 coding DNA: TGCAGCGTCGGGGGACAGTTTAACTATGGCTACACCTTC.

This chain connects TRBV7-8 to TRBJ1-4; D is possibly TRBD1 (5 bases). Per the germline V gene, CDR1 is SGHVS and CDR2 is FQNEAQ. V was trimmed by 4 bases and J by 4 bases, leaving 19 bases between them. The CDR3 runs 17 residues. This CDR3 reads CASSYDRVGVDNEKLFF. The CDR3 DNA reads as TGTGCCAGCAGCTATGACAGAGTTGGGGTTGATAATGAAAAACTGTTTTTT.

The V gene is TRBV11-2, the J gene TRBJ1-4; no definite D call. V lost 4 bases, J lost 6 bases, and 15 bases lay in between. The CDR3 contains 15 residues. Per the germline V gene, CDR1 is SGHAT and CDR2 is FQNNGV. The CDR3 here is CASSSGIRYDEKLFF. CDR3 bases: TGTGCCAGCAGCTCGGGAATTAGATATGATGAAAAACTGTTTTTT.

The chain combines TRBV19 with TRBJ2-7, with D possibly being TRBD1 (5 bases). The length of the CDR3 is 13 residues. Germline lookup yields CDR1 LNHDA and CDR2 SQIVND (reference sequence). Deletions cut 2 bases from V and 2 bases from J, with 7 bases between. The CDR3 is CASSISRAYEQYF. DNA of the CDR3: TGTGCCAGTAGTATATCCAGGGCCTACGAGCAGTACTTC. Drawing the rest from reference TRBV19 and TRBJ2-7, the complete variable domain is DGGITQSPKYLFRKEGQNVTLSCEQNLNHDAMYWYRQDPGQGLRLIYYSQIVNDFQKGDIAEGYSVSREKKESFPLTVTSAQKNPTAFYLCASSISRAYEQYFGPGTRLTVT.